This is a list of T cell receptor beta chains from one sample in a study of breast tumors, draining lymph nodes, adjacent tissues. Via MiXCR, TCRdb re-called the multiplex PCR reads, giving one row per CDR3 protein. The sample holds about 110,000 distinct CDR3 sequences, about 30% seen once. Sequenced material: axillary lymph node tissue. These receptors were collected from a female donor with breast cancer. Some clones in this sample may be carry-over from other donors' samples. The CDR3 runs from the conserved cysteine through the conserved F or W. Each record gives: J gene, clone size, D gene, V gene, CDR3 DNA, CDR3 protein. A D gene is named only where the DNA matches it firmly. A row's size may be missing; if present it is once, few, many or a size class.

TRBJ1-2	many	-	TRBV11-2	TGTGCCAGCAGAGGAGGGACGGGAGGCTACACCTTC	CASRGGTGGYTF
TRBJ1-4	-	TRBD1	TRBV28	TGTGCCAGCAGTTATAGAGACAGGGTTGGCGAAAAACTGTTTTTT	CASSYRDRVGEKLFF
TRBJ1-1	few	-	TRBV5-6	TGTGCCAGCAGCCGGGGGTGGGGCGCGGGTGAAGCTTTCTTT	CASSRGWGAGEAFF
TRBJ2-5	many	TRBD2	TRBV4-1	TGCGCCAGCAGCCAAGATACGACTAGCGGGAGGCCGAGGGAGACCCAGTACTTC	CASSQDTTSGRPRETQYF
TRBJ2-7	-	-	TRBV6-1	TGTGCCAGCAGTCTACTGGTGACCTACGAGCAGTACTTC	CASSLLVTYEQYF
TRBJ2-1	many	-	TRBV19	TGTGCCAGTAGGCAGGGGAATGAGCAGTTCTTC	CASRQGNEQFF
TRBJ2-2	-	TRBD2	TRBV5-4	TGTGCCAGCAGCTTCGGGCGGGGGGGAAACACCGGGGAGCTGTTTTTT	CASSFGRGGNTGELFF
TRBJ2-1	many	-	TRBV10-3	TGTGCCATCAGTGTTCCACAGGGGGCAAGCGGGAGCTCCTACAATGAGCAGTTCTTC	CAISVPQGASGSSYNEQFF
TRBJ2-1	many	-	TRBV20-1	TGCAGTGCTAGTATAGTCGAGCCCTACAATGAGCAGTTCTTC	CSASIVEPYNEQFF
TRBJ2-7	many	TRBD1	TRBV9	TGTGCCAGCAGCGTAGATGGGACAGGGGACTACGAGCAGTACTTC	CASSVDGTGDYEQYF
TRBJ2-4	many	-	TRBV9	TGTGCCAGCAGCGTAGAAGGTGGGGGTCGGGGCATTCAGTACTTC	CASSVEGGGRGIQYF
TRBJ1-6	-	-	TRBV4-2	TGTGCCAGCAGCCAAGAAAGGCAGGGGAGGTCACCCCTCCACTTT	CASSQERQGRSPLHF
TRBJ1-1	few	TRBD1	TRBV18	TGTGCCAGCTCGGCGACAGGGGGCGCAAACACTGAAGCTTTCTTT	CASSATGGANTEAFF
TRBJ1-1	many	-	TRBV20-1	TGCAGTGCTAGAGTCCCCGGCGCCACTGAAGCTTTCTTT	CSARVPGATEAFF
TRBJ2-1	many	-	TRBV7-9	TGTGCCAGCAGCTTAGCTATGGGGAGGTTTAGGCATGAGCAGTTCTTC	CASSLAMGRFRHEQFF
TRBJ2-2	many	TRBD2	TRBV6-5	TGTGCCAGCAGTCACTCTGGGACTAGCTTGCCCGGGGAGCTGTTTTTT	CASSHSGTSLPGELFF
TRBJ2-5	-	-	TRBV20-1	TGCAGTGCTGGGAGACAGACCAAGGGGGAGACCCAGTACTTC	CSAGRQTKGETQYF
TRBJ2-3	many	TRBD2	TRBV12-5	TGTGCTAGTGGTTTCCCCACTAGCGGGGGGCTTGCAGATACGCAGTATTTT	CASGFPTSGGLADTQYF
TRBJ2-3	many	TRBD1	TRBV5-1	TGCGCCAGCAGCTTGACAGGGGAAAGGGATACGCAGTATTTT	CASSLTGERDTQYF
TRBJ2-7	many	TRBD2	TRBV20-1	TGCAGTGTTCAGCTAGCGGGAGGGGAGGGAGGCGAGCAGTACTTC	CSVQLAGGEGGEQYF
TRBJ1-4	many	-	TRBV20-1	TGCAGTGCTAGAACTAGGGGCCTTGGGGAAAAACTGTTTTTT	CSARTRGLGEKLFF
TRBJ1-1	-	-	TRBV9	TGTGCCAGCACCCTAGGGGTAATGAACACTGAAGCTTTCTTT	CASTLGVMNTEAFF
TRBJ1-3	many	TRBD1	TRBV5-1	TGCGCCAGCAGCTATGGACAGGGTGGAAACACCATATATTTT	CASSYGQGGNTIYF
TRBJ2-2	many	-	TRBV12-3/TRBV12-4	TGTGCCAGCAGTTGGCCTCCCTGGGAGACCGGGGAGCTGTTTTTT	CASSWPPWETGELFF
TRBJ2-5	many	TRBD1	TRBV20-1	TGCAGTGCTTACAGGGGCGGAGAGACCCAGTACTTC	CSAYRGGETQYF
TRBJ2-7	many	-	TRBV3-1	TGTGCCAGCAGCCAACGGGGGCCTCTCCTAATACAAGGGGAGCAGTACTTC	CASSQRGPLLIQGEQYF
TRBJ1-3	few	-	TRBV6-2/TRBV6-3	TGTGCCAGCAGTCACGGGACAAACTCTGGAAACACCATATATTTT	CASSHGTNSGNTIYF
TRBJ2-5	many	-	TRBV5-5	TGTGCCAGCAGCTTATACAGCGAAGAGACCCAGTACTTC	CASSLYSEETQYF
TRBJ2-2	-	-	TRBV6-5	TGTGCCAGCAATCACTCTTGGTCAGGCCCGGCCGGGGAGCTGTTTTTT	CASNHSWSGPAGELFF
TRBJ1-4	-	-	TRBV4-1	TGTGCCAGCAGCCTATCAGGCGGGGAAAATGAAGAACTGTTTTTT	CASSLSGGENEELFF
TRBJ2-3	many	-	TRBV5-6	TGTGCCAGCAGCCGAGACTACCTCTTCACAGATACGCAGTATTTT	CASSRDYLFTDTQYF
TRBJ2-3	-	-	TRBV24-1	TGTGCCACCAGTGACTCTAAAAAGGAAGCTTCGGATACGCGGTATTTT	CATSDSKKEASDTRYF
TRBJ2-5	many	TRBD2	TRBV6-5	TGTGCCAGCAGTCATGGGGGGGGACAAGAGACCCAGTACTTC	CASSHGGGQETQYF
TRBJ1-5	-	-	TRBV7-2	TGTGCCAGCAGCCCGTATAATCAGCCCCAGCATTTT	CASSPYNQPQHF
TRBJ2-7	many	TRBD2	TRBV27	TGTGCCAGCAGTCGCCCCCCCCGGACTAGCGGGCACTCCTACGAGCAGTACTTC	CASSRPPRTSGHSYEQYF
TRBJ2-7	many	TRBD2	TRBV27	TGTGCCAGCAGTTTGAAGGGAGGCGGGGGTTACGAGCAGTACTTC	CASSLKGGGGYEQYF
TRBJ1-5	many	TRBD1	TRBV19	TGTGCCAGCACCTGGGGCAGGGGGCTTGATCAGCCCCAGCATTTT	CASTWGRGLDQPQHF
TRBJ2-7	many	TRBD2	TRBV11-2	TGTGCCAGCAGCTTAGGACTAGCGGGAGGATACGAGCAGTACTTC	CASSLGLAGGYEQYF
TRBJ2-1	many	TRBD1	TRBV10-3	TGTGCCATCAGTGCGTCGGGACAGGGCTTATCGGGTGAGCAGTTCTTC	CAISASGQGLSGEQFF
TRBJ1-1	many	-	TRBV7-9	TGTGCCAGCACAACACTTGGCGGCAGACCGAACACTGAAGCTTTCTTT	CASTTLGGRPNTEAFF
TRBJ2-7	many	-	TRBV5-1	TGCGCCAGCAGCTTTGACTTGGGCCCTTACGAGCAGTACTTC	CASSFDLGPYEQYF
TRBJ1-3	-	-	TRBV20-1	TGCAGTGCTAGAAGGGGGGTCGCTGGAAACACCATATATTTT	CSARRGVAGNTIYF
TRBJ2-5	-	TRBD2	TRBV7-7	TGTGCTAGCAGCATCGGGACTAGCGGGCAAGAGACCCAGTACTTC	CASSIGTSGQETQYF
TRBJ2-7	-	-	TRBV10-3	TGTGCCACCTACGGGGCAGGGGGGGTGATTTACGAGCAGTACTTC	CATYGAGGVIYEQYF
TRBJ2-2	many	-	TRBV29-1	TGCAGCGTTGTAGGTCTCACCGGGGAGCTGTTTTTT	CSVVGLTGELFF
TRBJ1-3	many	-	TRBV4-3	TGCGCCAGCAGCCAAAAAGGGCGAGGGGGAAGGGGAAACACCATATATTTT	CASSQKGRGGRGNTIYF
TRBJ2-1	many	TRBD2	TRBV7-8	TGTGCCAGCAGCTTGTCCCGGGACTATAAGGGCTATGAGCAGTTCTTC	CASSLSRDYKGYEQFF
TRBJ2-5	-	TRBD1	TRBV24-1	TGTGCCACCTCGACAGGGGGCCTAGAGACCCAGTACTTC	CATSTGGLETQYF
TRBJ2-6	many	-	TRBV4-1	TGCGCCAGCAGCCAAGATTGGAGGGGTGGCGGGGCCAACGTCCTGACTTTC	CASSQDWRGGGANVLTF
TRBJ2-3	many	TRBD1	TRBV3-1	TGTGCCAGCAGCTTAGAGGGGGCTGATACGCAGTATTTT	CASSLEGADTQYF
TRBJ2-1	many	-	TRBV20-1	TGCAGTGCTAGATCCCTCAGGGGGAGGAGCTCCTACAATGAGCAGTTCTTC	CSARSLRGRSSYNEQFF
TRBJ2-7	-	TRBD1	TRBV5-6	TGTGCCAGCAGCCTCCGGACAGGGGGCGACGAGCAGTACTTC	CASSLRTGGDEQYF
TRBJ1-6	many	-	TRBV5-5	TGTGCCAGCAGCTTGCACCCGGGGGAGTATAATTCACCCCTCCACTTT	CASSLHPGEYNSPLHF